This is a list of T cell receptor beta chains from one sample in a study of T cell responses to AZD1222 COVID-19 vaccine. Here immunoSEQ multiplex PCR was the method, and the copy in TCRdb shows in-frame clones only, minus some. Of 150,000 or so clones listed, more than 85% were seen once; the top ten hold under 1.5%. The sample here was peripheral blood, taken on day 0 of AZD1222 vaccination. The receptors originated from an adult in good health. CDR3s include the opening cysteine and the closing phenylalanine or tryptophan. The D gene is left open where the match is weak. Clone size is not always given. Where it is, it says once, few, many or a class for expanded clones.

V: TRBV27; size: NA; D: TRBD2; J: TRBJ2-2; CDR3: CASSSLAVTGELFF; DNA: TGTGCCAGCAGTTCGCTAGCGGTCACCGGGGAGCTGTTTTTT
V: TRBV30; size: NA; D: NA; J: TRBJ1-2; CDR3: CAWSFRGIYGYTF; DNA: TGTGCCTGGAGCTTCAGGGGCATATATGGCTACACCTTC
V: TRBV29-1; size: NA; D: TRBD1; J: TRBJ1-1; CDR3: CSVPIPGQLMNTEAFF; DNA: TGCAGCGTACCCATTCCGGGACAGCTAATGAACACTGAAGCTTTCTTT
V: TRBV19; size: NA; D: NA; J: TRBJ1-5; CDR3: CASSYKGDQPQHF; DNA: TGTGCCAGTAGTTATAAAGGGGACCAGCCCCAGCATTTT
V: TRBV21-1; size: NA; D: NA; J: TRBJ2-1; CDR3: CASSKARTRIVNEQFF; DNA: TGTGCCAGCAGCAAAGCGAGAACTAGGATAGTCAATGAGCAGTTCTTC
V: TRBV7-9; size: NA; D: NA; J: TRBJ1-2; CDR3: CASSLGPEGVGYTF; DNA: TGTGCCAGCAGCTTAGGCCCGGAGGGGGTTGGCTACACCTTC
V: TRBV18; size: NA; D: NA; J: TRBJ1-1; CDR3: CASSPRGLTEAFF; DNA: TGTGCCAGCTCACCACGGGGGCTAACTGAAGCTTTCTTT
V: TRBV28; size: NA; D: TRBD2; J: TRBJ2-1; CDR3: CAISGSGYNEQFF; DNA: TGTGCCATTAGCGGGAGCGGCTACAATGAGCAGTTCTTC
V: TRBV5-6; size: once; D: NA; J: TRBJ2-2; CDR3: CASSLVARSGELFF; DNA: TGTGCCAGCAGCTTGGTGGCGAGGTCCGGGGAGCTGTTTTTT
V: TRBV11-3; size: NA; D: NA; J: TRBJ2-3; CDR3: CASSAGTDTQYF; DNA: TGTGCCAGCAGCGCGGGCACAGATACGCAGTATTTT
V: TRBV19; size: once; D: NA; J: TRBJ1-1; CDR3: CASSIVRGLVRTEAFF; DNA: TGTGCCAGTAGTATAGTGAGAGGGCTAGTCAGGACTGAAGCTTTCTTT
V: TRBV7-9; size: NA; D: NA; J: TRBJ1-4; CDR3: CASSLEGRGTTNEKLFF; DNA: TGTGCCAGCAGCTTAGAGGGGCGGGGGACAACTAATGAAAAACTGTTTTTT
V: TRBV7-6; size: NA; D: NA; J: TRBJ1-3; CDR3: CASSSDLQAGAISGNTIYF; DNA: TGTGCCAGCAGCTCAGACCTACAAGCAGGGGCCATCTCTGGAAACACCATATATTTT
V: TRBV3-1/TRBV3-2; size: NA; D: TRBD2; J: TRBJ2-3; CDR3: CASSQGTSGVDADTQYF; DNA: TGTGCCAGCAGCCAAGGGACTAGCGGGGTCGACGCAGATACGCAGTATTTT
V: TRBV10-3; size: NA; D: NA; J: TRBJ1-2; CDR3: CAISEPPGRDYGYTF; DNA: TGTGCCATCAGTGAGCCCCCGGGAAGAGACTATGGCTACACCTTC
V: TRBV28; size: NA; D: NA; J: TRBJ2-2; CDR3: CASTPRGPLVELFF; DNA: TGTGCCAGCACACCACGGGGGCCTTTGGTGGAGCTGTTTTTT
V: TRBV9; size: NA; D: TRBD1; J: TRBJ2-1; CDR3: CASTNRGRDNEQFF; DNA: TGTGCCAGCACCAACAGGGGGCGGGACAATGAGCAGTTCTTC
V: TRBV5-1; size: NA; D: TRBD2; J: TRBJ2-3; CDR3: CASSLVLAGSTDTQYF; DNA: TGCGCCAGCAGCTTAGTTCTAGCGGGGAGCACAGATACGCAGTATTTT
V: TRBV11-3; size: NA; D: NA; J: TRBJ2-7; CDR3: CASSLASGSYEQYF; DNA: TGTGCCAGCAGCTTAGCCAGCGGATCCTACGAGCAGTACTTC
V: TRBV19; size: NA; D: NA; J: TRBJ1-5; CDR3: CASSTRMAGQPQHF; DNA: TGTGCCAGTAGTACGAGGATGGCGGGGCAGCCCCAGCATTTT
V: TRBV24-1; size: NA; D: TRBD2; J: TRBJ2-1; CDR3: CATSDIGLAENPSYNEQFF; DNA: TGTGCCACCAGTGACATCGGACTAGCTGAGAATCCTTCCTACAATGAGCAGTTCTTC